This TCR gamma chain was sequenced for a study of γδ T cells in repeated Plasmodium falciparum infection. At the level of the study: Malaria-naive adults were infected with P. falciparum NF54 four times over about 600 days.

With 3 bases clipped from V and 6 bases from J, the junction kept 17 bases outside the gene matches. Germline values: CDR1 EGSTGY, CDR2 YDSYTSSV. This CDR3 has 16 residues. TCRdb redid clone calling on the multiplex PCR reads using CATT. The table lists approximately 25,000 gamma-chain clones, around 3% of them singletons. General study findings and limits: Vdelta2-negative gammadelta repertoires, largely Vdelta1+, seemingly showed infection-driven waves of new clonal selection.

Vgamma9/Vdelta2+ and Vdelta2-negative gammadelta T cells were flow-sorted from PBMC for bulk sequencing. In this sample, this clone turned up a few times. What it binds is not known. This TCR derives from a pool of human donors (malaria-infected and uninfected, not separated). V gene TRGV4 combines with J gene TRGJ1 or TRGJ2. TCRdb records no J gene; here it was assigned by comparing the DNA to germline. Specimen: gamma-delta T cells from blood. The chain's CDR3 is CATWDRRRYGGYKKLF. The DNA of the CDR3 is TGTGCCACCTGGGATCGGAGGAGATATGGAGGTTATAAGAAACTCTTT.